One and the same sample provided the 10 T cell receptor beta chains below, sequenced in a study of cytomegalovirus exposure and HLA in healthy donors. The PCR ran on 60 Vbeta and 13 Jbeta primers. Profiling relied on immunoSEQ multiplex PCR, and the TCRdb table lists in-frame clones only, not all of them. This table has around 180,000 clones, 84% appearing once. Sequencing input: PBMCs. The receptors were gathered from a girl aged 2-10 years in good health and CMV-seropositive.

The V call is TRBV7-8, the J call TRBJ2-3; TRBD1 is a possible D gene (5 bases). Germline V CDR1 and CDR2: SGHVS, FQNEAQ. CDR3 length: 16 amino acids. The ends were cut back, 7 bases at V and 1 base at J, with 18 bases in the middle. CDR3 in DNA: TGTGCCAGCATCGGCCGCAGGGAATGGGGCACAGATACGCAGTATTTT. Translating gives CASIGRREWGTDTQYF.

The chain carries TRBV19 and TRBJ1-5, with a tentative D call TRBD1 (5 bases). Germline V gene data show CDR1 as LNHDA and CDR2 as SQIVND (reference sequence). The CDR3 has 14 residues. Trimming left V 1 base short and J 7 bases short, with 11 bases between. This chain's CDR3 is CASSIVWQGQPQHF. DNA of the CDR3: TGTGCCAGTAGTATAGTCTGGCAGGGCCAGCCCCAGCATTTT.

The chain carries TRBV13 and TRBJ2-1, with TRBD1 as a possible D gene (6 bases). Germline-derived CDR1 and CDR2 are PRHDT and FYEKMQ (reference sequence). The CDR3 sequence is 15 residues long. V was shortened by 5 bases and J by 4 bases, with 15 bases between the two germline ends. The CDR3 bases are TGTGCCAGCAGCGCGCCCGACAGGAGGTACAATGAGCAGTTCTTC. It yields the protein CASSAPDRRYNEQFF.

The rearrangement joins TRBV7-6 to TRBJ2-3; no clear D. The CDR3 contains 14 residues. CDR1 is SGHVS and CDR2 is FNYEAQ in the germline V gene. The V end lost 5 bases, the J end lost 4 bases, and 13 bases lay between the germline ends. The DNA of the CDR3 is TGTGCCAGCAGCGTGGTAGTGGGCGCAGATACGCAGTATTTT. This sequence encodes CASSVVVGADTQYF.

This chain connects TRBV6-1 to TRBJ2-1, with D possibly being TRBD2 (7 bases). CDR1 is MNHNS and CDR2 is SASEGT in the germline V gene. The V end was cut by 8 bases, the J end by 9 bases, with 20 bases between. The CDR3 spans 14 residues. This CDR3 reads CASLERDIRGEQFF. The CDR3 DNA reads TGTGCCAGCCTCGAGCGGGACATTCGGGGTGAGCAGTTCTTC.

V is TRBV7-2 and J is TRBJ2-7; D is uncertain. V was cut by 3 bases and J by 3 bases, with 9 bases left in between. The CDR3 runs 13 residues. Germline V lookup: CDR1 SGHTA, CDR2 FQGNSA. The CDR3 nucleotides are TGTGCCAGCAGCTTGGGCATACACTACGAGCAGTACTTC. It encodes CASSLGIHYEQYF.

The chain combines TRBV27 with TRBJ1-4, with D possibly being TRBD1 (5 bases). This CDR3 spans 15 amino acids. The V end was cut by 8 bases, the J end by 5 bases, with 18 bases between. Germline V gene sequence: CDR1 MNHEY, CDR2 SMNVEV (reference sequence). CDR3 DNA: TGTGCCAGCGGACCCGGTCGTAGGACAAATGAAAAACTGTTTTTT. Its translation is CASGPGRRTNEKLFF.

V is TRBV7-2 and J is TRBJ2-5; a weak D match, TRBD2 (5 bases). The better agreement between TRBJ2-7 and the DNA end casts doubt on the J call. The CDR3 is 16 residues long. The germline V gene has CDR1 SGHTA and CDR2 FQGNSA. The CDR3 coding sequence is TGTGCCAGCACCTACCTAGTAAGGGCGCGGGCCTACGAGCAGTACTTC. Amino acids: CASTYLVRARAYEQYF.

The V and J genes are TRBV5-4 and TRBJ1-3; 11 bases align to TRBD1. Trimming cost V 4 bases and J 0 bases; bases outside gene matches: 3. The CDR3 extends over 16 amino acids. CDR1 SGHNT and CDR2 YYREEE come from the germline V gene (reference sequence). The CDR3 here is CASSKGTGGSGNTIYF. The CDR3 coding sequence is TGTGCCAGCAGCAAAGGGACAGGGGGCTCTGGAAACACCATATATTTT.

The chain carries TRBV9 and TRBJ1-1; possibly TRBD1 for D (5 bases). The V and J ends lost 0 bases and 4 bases respectively, with 13 bases between them. The CDR3 runs to 15 residues. CDR1 and CDR2 (germline): SGDLS, YYNGEE. CDR3 amino acids: CASSVDAGYGTEAFF. The CDR3 nucleotides read TGTGCCAGCAGCGTAGACGCAGGGTATGGCACTGAAGCTTTCTTT.